Listed below are T cell receptor beta chains from one sample, sequenced in a study of CD8+CD57+ T cells in acquired aplastic anemia. TCRdb redid the calling of the reads with MiXCR, one entry per CDR3 protein. Seen here are roughly 200,000 distinct CDR3 sequences, roughly 57% observed once, and the top ten hold 25% to 30%. Material for sequencing was sorted CD4+, CD8+, or CD8+CD57+ T cells (not recorded which) from PBMCs. The receptors were gathered from a human donor in good health. Both conserved end residues are part of each CDR3. A D gene is named only where the DNA matches it firmly. Clone size is given for some rows only: seen once, a few or many times, or a class if the clone is expanded.

clone size	CDR3 length	J gene	V gene	D gene	CDR3 DNA	CDR3 protein
-	15	TRBJ1-1	TRBV6-5	-	TGTGCCAGCAGTTATTTTGGGGGAATGAACACTGAAGCTTTCTTT	CASSYFGGMNTEAFF
many	14	TRBJ2-7	TRBV27	-	TGTGCCAGCAGTTTCAACGGGCATGCCTACGAGCAGTACTTC	CASSFNGHAYEQYF
-	10	TRBJ2-5	TRBV6-1	-	TGTGCCAGCGACGGGGAGACCCAGTACTTC	CASDGETQYF
-	16	TRBJ1-1	TRBV12-3/TRBV12-4	-	TGTGCCAGCAGTCCTCCTCGAATAGGTGGTTGGACTGAAGCTTTCTTT	CASSPPRIGGWTEAFF
-	14	TRBJ1-1	TRBV2	-	TGTGCCAGCAGTTACGGACAGACGAACACTGAAGCTTTCTTT	CASSYGQTNTEAFF
-	17	TRBJ1-5	TRBV19	-	TGTGCCAGTAGTAGAGGACAGCTGAATAACATCAATCAGCCCCAGCATTTT	CASSRGQLNNINQPQHF
-	14	TRBJ2-2	TRBV7-2	-	TGTGCCAGCAGCCTACAGAGAGACACCGGGGAGCTGTTTTTT	CASSLQRDTGELFF
-	12	TRBJ1-1	TRBV9	-	TGTGCCAGCAGCCAATTGAACACTGAAGCTTTCTTT	CASSQLNTEAFF
-	16	TRBJ2-2	TRBV29-1	TRBD2	TGCAGCGTTGAATGGGGGACTAGCGGGAGACCCGGGGAGCTGTTTTTT	CSVEWGTSGRPGELFF
-	15	TRBJ2-3	TRBV15	-	TGTGCCACCAGCAGAGATTTGGGTATTAGCAATGAGCAGTATTTT	CATSRDLGISNEQYF
-	15	TRBJ2-7	TRBV10-3	-	TGTGCCAGCAGCTTAATGTTGGGCAGCTCCTACGAGCAGTACTTC	CASSLMLGSSYEQYF
-	14	TRBJ1-2	TRBV12-3/TRBV12-4	TRBD1	TGTGCCAGCAGTTACAAGGACAGGGTTTATGGCTACACCTTC	CASSYKDRVYGYTF
few	12	TRBJ2-7	TRBV10-3	TRBD1	TGTGCCATCAGTGTGACAGGGGAAGAGCAGTACTTC	CAISVTGEEQYF
few	13	TRBJ2-5	TRBV24-1	-	TGTGCCACCAGTGGTTCCTTCCAAGAGACCCAGTACTTC	CATSGSFQETQYF
-	14	TRBJ1-2	TRBV19	-	TGTGCCAGTAGTCTGGAGGGACTCTTTTATGGCTACACCTTC	CASSLEGLFYGYTF
-	16	TRBJ2-1	TRBV6-5	-	TGTGCCAGCAGTTACCGCTGGGGGGCACTTGACAATGAGCAGTTCTTC	CASSYRWGALDNEQFF
-	12	TRBJ1-1	TRBV20-1	TRBD1	TGCAGCGTGGGACAGGCGAACACTGAAGCTTTCTTT	CSVGQANTEAFF
many	14	TRBJ2-7	TRBV2	-	TGTGCCAGCAGACGCGATAGTTCAACCTACGAGCAGTACTTC	CASRRDSSTYEQYF